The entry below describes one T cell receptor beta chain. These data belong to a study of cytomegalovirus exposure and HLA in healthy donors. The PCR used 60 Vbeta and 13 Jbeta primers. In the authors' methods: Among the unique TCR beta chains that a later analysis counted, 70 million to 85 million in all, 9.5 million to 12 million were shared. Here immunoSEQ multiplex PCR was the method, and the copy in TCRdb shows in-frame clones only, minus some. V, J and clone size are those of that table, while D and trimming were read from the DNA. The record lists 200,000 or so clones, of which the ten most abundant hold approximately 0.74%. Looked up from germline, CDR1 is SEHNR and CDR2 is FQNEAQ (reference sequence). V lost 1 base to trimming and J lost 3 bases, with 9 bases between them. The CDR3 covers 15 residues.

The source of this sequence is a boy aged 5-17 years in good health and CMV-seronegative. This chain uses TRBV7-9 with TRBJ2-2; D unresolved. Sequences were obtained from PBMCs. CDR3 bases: TGTGCCAGCAGCTTAGTTGATGCGTACACCGGGGAGCTGTTTTTT. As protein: CASSLVDAYTGELFF.